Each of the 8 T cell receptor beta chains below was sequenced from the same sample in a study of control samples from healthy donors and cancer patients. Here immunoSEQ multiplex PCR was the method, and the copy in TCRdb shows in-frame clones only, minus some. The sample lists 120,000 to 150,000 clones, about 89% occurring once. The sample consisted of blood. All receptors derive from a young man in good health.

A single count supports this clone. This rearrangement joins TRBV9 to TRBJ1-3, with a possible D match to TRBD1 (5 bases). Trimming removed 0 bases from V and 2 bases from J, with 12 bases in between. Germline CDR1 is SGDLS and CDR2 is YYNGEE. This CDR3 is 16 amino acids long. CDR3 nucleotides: TGTGCCAGCAGCGTAGATGGGGGGAACCCTGGAAACACCATATATTTT. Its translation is CASSVDGGNPGNTIYF.

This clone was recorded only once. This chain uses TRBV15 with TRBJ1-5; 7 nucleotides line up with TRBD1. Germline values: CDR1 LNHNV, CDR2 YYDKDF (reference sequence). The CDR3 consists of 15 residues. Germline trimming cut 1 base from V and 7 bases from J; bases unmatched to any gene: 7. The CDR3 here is CATSRAGGGRQPQHF. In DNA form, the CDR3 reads TGTGCCACCAGCAGAGCTGGAGGGGGCAGGCAGCCCCAGCATTTT.

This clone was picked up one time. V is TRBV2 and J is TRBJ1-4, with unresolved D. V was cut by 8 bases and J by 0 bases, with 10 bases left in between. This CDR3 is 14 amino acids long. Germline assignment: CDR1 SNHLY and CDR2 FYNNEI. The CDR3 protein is CASRPWATNEKLFF. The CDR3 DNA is TGTGCCAGCCGTCCATGGGCAACTAATGAAAAACTGTTTTTT.

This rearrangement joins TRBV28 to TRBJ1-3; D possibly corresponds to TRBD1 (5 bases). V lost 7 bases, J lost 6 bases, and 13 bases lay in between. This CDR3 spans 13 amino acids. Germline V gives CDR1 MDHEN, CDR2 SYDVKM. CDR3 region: CASTLGETNTIYF. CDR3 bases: TGTGCCAGCACATTGGGGGAGACAAACACCATATATTTT. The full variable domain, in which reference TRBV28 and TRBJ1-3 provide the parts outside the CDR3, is DVKVTQSSRYLVKRTGEKVFLECVQDMDHENMFWYRQDPGLGLRLIYFSYDVKMKEKGDIPEGYSVSREKKERFSLILESASTNQTSMYLCASTLGETNTIYFGEGSWLTVV.

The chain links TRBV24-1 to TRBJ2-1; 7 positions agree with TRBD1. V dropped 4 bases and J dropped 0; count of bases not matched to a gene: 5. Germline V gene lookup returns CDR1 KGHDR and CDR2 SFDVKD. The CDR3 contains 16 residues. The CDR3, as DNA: TGTGCCACCAGTGACTCCGGGACAGTCTCCTACAATGAGCAGTTCTTC. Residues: CATSDSGTVSYNEQFF.

CDR3 sequence (DNA): TGTGCCAGCAGCGTGGAGGGACAGGGGTACGAGCAGTACTTC. Residues: CASSVEGQGYEQYF. The rearrangement links TRBV9 to TRBJ2-7; TRBD1 aligns across 10 bases. V lost 2 bases, J lost 4 bases, and 3 bases stayed unmatched. Germline CDR1 and CDR2: SGDLS and YYNGEE. There are 14 residues in the CDR3.

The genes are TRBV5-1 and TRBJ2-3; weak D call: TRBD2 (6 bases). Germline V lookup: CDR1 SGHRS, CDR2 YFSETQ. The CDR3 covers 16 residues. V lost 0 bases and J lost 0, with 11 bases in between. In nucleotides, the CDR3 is TGCGCCAGCAGCTTGGCCGGAGGGTCTAGCACAGATACGCAGTATTTT. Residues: CASSLAGGSSTDTQYF.

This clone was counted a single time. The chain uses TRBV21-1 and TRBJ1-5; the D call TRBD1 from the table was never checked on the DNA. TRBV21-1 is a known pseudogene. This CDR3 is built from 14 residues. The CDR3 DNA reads TGTGCCAGCAGCAAAAGGACAGGGTGTCAGCCCCAGCATTTT. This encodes CASSKRTGCQPQHF.